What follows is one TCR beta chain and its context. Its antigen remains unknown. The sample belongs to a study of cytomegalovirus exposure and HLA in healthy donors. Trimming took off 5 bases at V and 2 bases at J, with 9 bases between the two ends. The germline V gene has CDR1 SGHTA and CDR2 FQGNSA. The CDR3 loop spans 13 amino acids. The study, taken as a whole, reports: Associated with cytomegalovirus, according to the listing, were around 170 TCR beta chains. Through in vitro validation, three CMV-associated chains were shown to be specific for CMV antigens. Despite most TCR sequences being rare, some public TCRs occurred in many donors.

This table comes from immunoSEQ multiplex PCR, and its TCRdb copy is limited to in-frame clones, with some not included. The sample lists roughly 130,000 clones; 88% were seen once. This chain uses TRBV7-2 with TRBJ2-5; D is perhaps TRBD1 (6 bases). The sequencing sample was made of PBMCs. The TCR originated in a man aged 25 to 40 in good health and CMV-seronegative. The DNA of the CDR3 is TGTGCCAGCAGCGGAGACAGGCAAGAGACCCAGTACTTC. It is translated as CASSGDRQETQYF.